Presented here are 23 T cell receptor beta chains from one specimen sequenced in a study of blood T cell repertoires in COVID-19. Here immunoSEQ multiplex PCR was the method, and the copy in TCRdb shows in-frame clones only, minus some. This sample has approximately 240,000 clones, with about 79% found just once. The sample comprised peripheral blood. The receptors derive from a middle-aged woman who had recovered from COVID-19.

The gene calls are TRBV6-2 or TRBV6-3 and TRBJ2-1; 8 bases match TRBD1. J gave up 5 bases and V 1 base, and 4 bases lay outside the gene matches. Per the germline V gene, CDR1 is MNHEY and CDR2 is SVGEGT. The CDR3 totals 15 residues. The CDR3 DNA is TGTGCCAGCAGTTACTGGCAGGGGGCGGACAATGAGCAGTTCTTC. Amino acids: CASSYWQGADNEQFF.

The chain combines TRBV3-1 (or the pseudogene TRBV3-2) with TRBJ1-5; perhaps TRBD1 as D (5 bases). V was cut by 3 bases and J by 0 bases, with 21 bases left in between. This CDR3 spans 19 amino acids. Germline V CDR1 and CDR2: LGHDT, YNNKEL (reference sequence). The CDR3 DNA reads TGTGCCAGCAGCCACCCAGGGTCAGGTCTGGGTTCTAGCAATCAGCCCCAGCATTTT. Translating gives CASSHPGSGLGSSNQPQHF.

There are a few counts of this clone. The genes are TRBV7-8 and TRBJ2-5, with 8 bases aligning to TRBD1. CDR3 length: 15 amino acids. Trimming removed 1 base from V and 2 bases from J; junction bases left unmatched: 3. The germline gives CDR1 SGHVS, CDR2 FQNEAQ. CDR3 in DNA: TGTGCCAGCAGCTTAGGACAGGGGAGTCAAGAGACCCAGTACTTC. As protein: CASSLGQGSQETQYF.

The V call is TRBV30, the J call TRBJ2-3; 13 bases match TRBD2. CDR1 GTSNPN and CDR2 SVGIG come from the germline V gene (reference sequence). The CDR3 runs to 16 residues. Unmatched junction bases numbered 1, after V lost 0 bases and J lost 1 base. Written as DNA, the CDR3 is TGTGCCTGGAGTGTAGGACTAGCGGGGGGCACAGATACGCAGTATTTT. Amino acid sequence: CAWSVGLAGGTDTQYF.

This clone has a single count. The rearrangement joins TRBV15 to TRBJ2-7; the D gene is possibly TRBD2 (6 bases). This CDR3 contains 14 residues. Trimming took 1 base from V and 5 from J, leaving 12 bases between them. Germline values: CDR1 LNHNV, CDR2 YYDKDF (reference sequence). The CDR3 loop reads CATSRGFGGNEQYF. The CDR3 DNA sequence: TGTGCCACCAGCAGAGGGTTCGGCGGGAACGAGCAGTACTTC.

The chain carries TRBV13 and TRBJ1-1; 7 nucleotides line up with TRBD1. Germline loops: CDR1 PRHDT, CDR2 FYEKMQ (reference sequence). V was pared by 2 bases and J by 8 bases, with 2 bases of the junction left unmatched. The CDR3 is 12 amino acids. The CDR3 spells CASSLRTGEAFF. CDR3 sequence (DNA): TGTGCCAGCAGCTTAAGGACAGGAGAAGCTTTCTTT.

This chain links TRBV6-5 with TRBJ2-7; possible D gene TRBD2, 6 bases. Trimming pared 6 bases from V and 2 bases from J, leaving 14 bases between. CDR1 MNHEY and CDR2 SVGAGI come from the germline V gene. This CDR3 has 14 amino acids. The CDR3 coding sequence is TGTGCCAGCAGACCGTCAGGACTAACCTACGAGCAGTACTTC. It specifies CASRPSGLTYEQYF.

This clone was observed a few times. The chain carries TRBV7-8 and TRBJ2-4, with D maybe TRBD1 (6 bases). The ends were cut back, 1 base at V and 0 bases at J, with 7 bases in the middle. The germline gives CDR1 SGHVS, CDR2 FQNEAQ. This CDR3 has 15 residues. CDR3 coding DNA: TGTGCCAGCAGCTTAGAGGGGGTAGCCAAAAACATTCAGTACTTC. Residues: CASSLEGVAKNIQYF. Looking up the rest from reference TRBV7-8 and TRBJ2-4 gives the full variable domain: GAGVSQSPRYKVAKRGQDVALRCDPISGHVSLFWYQQALGQGPEFLTYFQNEAQLDKSGLPSDRFFAERPEGSVSTLKIQRTQQEDSAVYLCASSLEGVAKNIQYFGAGTRLSVL.

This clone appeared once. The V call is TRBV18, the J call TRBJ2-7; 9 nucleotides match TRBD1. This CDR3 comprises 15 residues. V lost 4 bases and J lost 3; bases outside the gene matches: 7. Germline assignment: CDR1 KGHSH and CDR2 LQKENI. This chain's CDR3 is CASSQGQGTYYEQYF. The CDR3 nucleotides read TGTGCCAGCTCACAAGGACAGGGGACCTACTACGAGCAGTACTTC. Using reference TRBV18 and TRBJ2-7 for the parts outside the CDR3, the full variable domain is NAGVMQNPRHLVRRRGQEARLRCSPMKGHSHVYWYRQLPEEGLKFMVYLQKENIIDESGMPKERFSAEFPKEGPSILRIQQVVRGDSAAYFCASSQGQGTYYEQYFGPGTRLTVT.

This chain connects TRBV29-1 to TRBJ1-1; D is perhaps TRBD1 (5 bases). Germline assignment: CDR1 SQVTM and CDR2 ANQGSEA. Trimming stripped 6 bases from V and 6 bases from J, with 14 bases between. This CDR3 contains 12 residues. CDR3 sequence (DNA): TGCAGCGTGGGGGGAGAGGGACCTGAAGCTTTCTTT. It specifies CSVGGEGPEAFF.

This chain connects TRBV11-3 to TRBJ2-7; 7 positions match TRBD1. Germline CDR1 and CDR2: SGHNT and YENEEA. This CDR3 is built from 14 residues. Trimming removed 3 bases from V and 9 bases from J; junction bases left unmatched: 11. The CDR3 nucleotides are TGTGCCAGCAGCTTCCAGACAGGGTTAAGCGTGCAGTACTTC. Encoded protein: CASSFQTGLSVQYF.

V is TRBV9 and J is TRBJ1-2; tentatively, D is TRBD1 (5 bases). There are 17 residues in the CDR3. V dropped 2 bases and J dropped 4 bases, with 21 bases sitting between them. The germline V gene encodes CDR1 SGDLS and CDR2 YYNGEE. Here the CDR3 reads CASSVEASGPPSYGYTF. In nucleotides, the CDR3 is TGTGCCAGCAGCGTGGAAGCCTCAGGGCCCCCATCCTATGGCTACACCTTC.

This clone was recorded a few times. The CDR3 DNA sequence: TGTGCCAGCAGCTTGGCAGGTAACACTGAAGCTTTCTTT. Its translation: CASSLAGNTEAFF. The chain uses TRBV5-5 and TRBJ1-1; D remains ambiguous. Germline loops: CDR1 SGHKS, CDR2 YYEKEE (reference sequence). The CDR3 contains 13 residues. Trimming pared 0 bases from V and 2 bases from J, leaving 5 bases between.

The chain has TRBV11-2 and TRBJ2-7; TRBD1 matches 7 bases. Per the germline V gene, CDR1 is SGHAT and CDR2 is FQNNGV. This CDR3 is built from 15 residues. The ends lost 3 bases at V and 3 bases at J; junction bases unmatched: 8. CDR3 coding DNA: TGTGCCAGCAGCTTGTACGCCGGGACAGACTACGAGCAGTACTTC. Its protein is CASSLYAGTDYEQYF.

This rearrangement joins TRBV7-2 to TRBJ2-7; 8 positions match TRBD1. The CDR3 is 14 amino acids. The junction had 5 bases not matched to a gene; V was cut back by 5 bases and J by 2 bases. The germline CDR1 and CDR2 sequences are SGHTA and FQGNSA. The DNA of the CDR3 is TGTGCCAGCAGCCCTGGGACAGGCCCCTACGAGCAGTACTTC. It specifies CASSPGTGPYEQYF.

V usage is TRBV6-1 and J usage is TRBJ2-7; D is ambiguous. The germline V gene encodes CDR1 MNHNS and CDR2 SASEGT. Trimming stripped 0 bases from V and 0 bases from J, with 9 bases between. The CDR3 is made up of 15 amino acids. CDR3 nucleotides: TGTGCCAGCAGTGAAGCCCAAGCGAGCTCCTACGAGCAGTACTTC. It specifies CASSEAQASSYEQYF.

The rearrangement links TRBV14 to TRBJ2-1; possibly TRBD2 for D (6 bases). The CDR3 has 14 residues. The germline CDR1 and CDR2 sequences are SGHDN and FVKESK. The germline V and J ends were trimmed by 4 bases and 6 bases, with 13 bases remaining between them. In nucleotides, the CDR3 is TGTGCCAGCAGCCTGAGGGAGGTATTCAATGAGCAGTTCTTC. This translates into CASSLREVFNEQFF.

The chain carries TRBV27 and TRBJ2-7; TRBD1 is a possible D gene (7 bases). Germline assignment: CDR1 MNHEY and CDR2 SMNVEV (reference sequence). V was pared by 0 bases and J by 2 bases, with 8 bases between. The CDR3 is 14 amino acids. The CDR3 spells CASSLSRGAYEQYF. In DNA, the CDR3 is TGTGCCAGCAGTTTATCCAGGGGGGCCTACGAGCAGTACTTC.

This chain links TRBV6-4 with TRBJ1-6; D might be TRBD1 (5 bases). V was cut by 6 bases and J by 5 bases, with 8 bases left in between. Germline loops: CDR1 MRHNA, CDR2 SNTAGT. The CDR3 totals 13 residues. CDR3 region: CASRDRDNSPLHF. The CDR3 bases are TGTGCCAGCAGAGACAGAGATAATTCACCCCTCCACTTT.

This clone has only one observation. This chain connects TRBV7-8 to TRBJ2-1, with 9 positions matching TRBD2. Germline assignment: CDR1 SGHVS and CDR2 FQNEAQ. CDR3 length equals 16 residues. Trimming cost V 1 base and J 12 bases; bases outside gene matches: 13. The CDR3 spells CASSLGSSGAWSGQFF. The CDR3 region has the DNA TGTGCCAGCAGCTTAGGGTCTAGCGGGGCGTGGAGCGGGCAGTTCTTC.

Written as DNA, the CDR3 is TGTGCCAGCAGCCAAGATTCGGGACTAGCGGTGAACAATGAGCAGTTCTTC. Translating it yields CASSQDSGLAVNNEQFF. The chain carries TRBV3-1 (or the pseudogene TRBV3-2) and TRBJ2-1; TRBD2 aligns across 11 bases. Losses at the gene ends were 0 bases for V and 5 bases for J; bases not matched to a gene: 6. The CDR3 runs to 17 residues. Germline V gives CDR1 LGHDT, CDR2 YNNKEL (reference sequence).

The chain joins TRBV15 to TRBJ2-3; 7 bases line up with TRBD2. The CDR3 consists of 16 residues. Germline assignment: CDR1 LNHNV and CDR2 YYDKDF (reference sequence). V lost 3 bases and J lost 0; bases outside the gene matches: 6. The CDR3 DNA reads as TGTGCCACCAGCAGGACGCGGGGGACCAGCACAGATACGCAGTATTTT. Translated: CATSRTRGTSTDTQYF. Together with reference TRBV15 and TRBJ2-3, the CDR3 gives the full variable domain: DAMVIQNPRYQVTQFGKPVTLSCSQTLNHNVMYWYQQKSSQAPKLLFHYYDKDFNNEADTPDNFQSRRPNTSFCFLDIRSPGLGDTAMYLCATSRTRGTSTDTQYFGPGTRLTVL.

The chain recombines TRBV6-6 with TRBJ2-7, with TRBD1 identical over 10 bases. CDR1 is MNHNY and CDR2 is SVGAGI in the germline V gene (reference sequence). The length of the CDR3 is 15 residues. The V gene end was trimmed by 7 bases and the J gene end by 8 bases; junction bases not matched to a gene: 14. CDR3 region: CASNDPGTGVRQQYF. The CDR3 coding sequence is TGTGCCAGCAACGACCCCGGGACAGGGGTTCGCCAGCAGTACTTC.